The subject of this entry is one TCR beta chain. Antigen unknown. Patients chosen for sequencing had CD8+CD57+ cells that had expanded, as shown by flow cytometry. The enrolled patients all had severe acquired aplastic anemia. This record comes from a study of CD8+CD57+ T cells in acquired aplastic anemia. Turning to the study itself: CD4+ and CD8+ cells, once sorted, gave DNA averaging approximately 3.4 ug. The study, taken as a whole, reports: Roughly 28 was the count of CD8+ CDR3 sequences that patients shared with controls.

J lost 7 bases, V lost 1 base, and 3 bases had no gene match. Germline CDR1 and CDR2: DFQATT and SNEGSKA (reference sequence). The CDR3 totals 15 residues. The template for TCR beta VDJ and CDR3 sequence profiling was genomic DNA. One entry per CDR3 protein, called by TCRdb with MiXCR from the reads. Here the sample spans about 180,000 distinct CDR3 sequences, around 50% being singletons. This chain joins TRBV20-1 and TRBJ2-1; 14 bases map to TRBD2. The clonotype was recovered from a human donor with aplastic anemia. Input material: sorted CD4+, CD8+, or CD8+CD57+ T cells (not recorded which) from PBMCs. CDR3 sequence: CSARGGLAGGNEQFF. For the CDR3, the DNA is TGCAGTGCTAGAGGCGGACTAGCGGGGGGTAATGAGCAGTTCTTC.